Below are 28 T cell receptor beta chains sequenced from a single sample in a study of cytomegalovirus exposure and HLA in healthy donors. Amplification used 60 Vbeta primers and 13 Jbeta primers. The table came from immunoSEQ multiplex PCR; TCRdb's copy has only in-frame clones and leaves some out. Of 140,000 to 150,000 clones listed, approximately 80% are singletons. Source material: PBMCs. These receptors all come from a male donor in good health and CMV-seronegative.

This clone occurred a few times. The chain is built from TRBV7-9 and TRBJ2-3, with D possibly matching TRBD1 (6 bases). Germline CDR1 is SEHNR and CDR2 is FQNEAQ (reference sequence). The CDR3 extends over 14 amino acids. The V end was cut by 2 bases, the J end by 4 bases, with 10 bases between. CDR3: CASSLNRVSDTQYF. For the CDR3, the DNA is TGTGCCAGCAGCTTAAACAGGGTATCAGATACGCAGTATTTT.

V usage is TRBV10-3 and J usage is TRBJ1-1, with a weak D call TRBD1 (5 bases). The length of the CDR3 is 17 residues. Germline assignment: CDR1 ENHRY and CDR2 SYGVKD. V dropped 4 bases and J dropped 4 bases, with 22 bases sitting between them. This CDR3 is CAISGGDAGLVGTEAFF. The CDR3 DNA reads TGTGCCATCAGTGGCGGGGATGCAGGGCTGGTCGGCACTGAAGCTTTCTTT.

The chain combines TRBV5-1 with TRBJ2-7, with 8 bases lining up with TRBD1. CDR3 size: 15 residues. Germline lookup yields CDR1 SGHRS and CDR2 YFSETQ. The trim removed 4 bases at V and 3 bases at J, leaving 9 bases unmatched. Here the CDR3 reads CASSPGSGGRYEQYF. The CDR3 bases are TGCGCCAGCAGCCCGGGGTCAGGGGGCCGCTACGAGCAGTACTTC.

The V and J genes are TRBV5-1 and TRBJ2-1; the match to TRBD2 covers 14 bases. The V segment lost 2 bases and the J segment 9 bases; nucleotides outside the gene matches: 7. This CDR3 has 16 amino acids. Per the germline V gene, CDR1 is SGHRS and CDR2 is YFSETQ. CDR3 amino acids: CASSFRTSGGRSEQFF. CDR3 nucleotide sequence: TGCGCCAGCAGCTTCCGGACTAGCGGGGGGCGGAGTGAGCAGTTCTTC.

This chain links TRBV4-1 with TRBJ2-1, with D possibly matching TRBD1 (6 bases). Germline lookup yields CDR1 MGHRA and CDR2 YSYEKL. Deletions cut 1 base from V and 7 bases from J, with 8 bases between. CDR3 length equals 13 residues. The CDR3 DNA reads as TGCGCCAGCAGCCAAGTGGGGACAAATGAGCAGTTCTTC. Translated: CASSQVGTNEQFF.

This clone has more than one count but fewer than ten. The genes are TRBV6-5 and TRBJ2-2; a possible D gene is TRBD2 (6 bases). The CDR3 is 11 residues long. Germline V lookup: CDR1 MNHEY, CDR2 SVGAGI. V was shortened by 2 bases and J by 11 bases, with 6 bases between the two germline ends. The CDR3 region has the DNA TGTGCCAGCAGTTACGCGGGAGAGCTGTTTTTT. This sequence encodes CASSYAGELFF.

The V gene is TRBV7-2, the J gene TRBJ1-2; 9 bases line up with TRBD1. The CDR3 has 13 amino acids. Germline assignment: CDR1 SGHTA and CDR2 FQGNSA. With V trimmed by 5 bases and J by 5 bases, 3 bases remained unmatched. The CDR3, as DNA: TGTGCCAGCAGCCCGGGACAGGGTTATGGCTACACCTTC. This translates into CASSPGQGYGYTF.

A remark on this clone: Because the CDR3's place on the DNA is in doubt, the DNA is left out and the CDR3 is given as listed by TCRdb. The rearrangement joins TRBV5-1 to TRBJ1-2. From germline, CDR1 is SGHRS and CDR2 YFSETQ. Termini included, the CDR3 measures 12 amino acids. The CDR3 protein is CASSLTFGGYTF.

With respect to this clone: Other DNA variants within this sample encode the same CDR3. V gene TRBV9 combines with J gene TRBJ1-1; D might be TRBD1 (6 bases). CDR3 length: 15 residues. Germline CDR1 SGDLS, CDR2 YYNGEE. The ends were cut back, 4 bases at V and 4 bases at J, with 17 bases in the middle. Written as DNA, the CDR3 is TGTGCCAGCAGCTCTAGCACAGGGCAGGGCACTGAAGCTTTCTTT. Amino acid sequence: CASSSSTGQGTEAFF.

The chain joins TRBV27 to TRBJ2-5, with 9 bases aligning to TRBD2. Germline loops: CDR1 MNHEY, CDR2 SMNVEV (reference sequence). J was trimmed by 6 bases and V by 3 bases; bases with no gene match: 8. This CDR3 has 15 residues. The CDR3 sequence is CASSFLAGVTQTQYF. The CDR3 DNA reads TGTGCCAGCAGTTTTTTAGCGGGAGTTACGCAGACCCAGTACTTC.

The CDR3 sequence: CASSITRSSYEQYF. CDR3 DNA: TGTGCCAGTAGTATAACCCGGAGCTCCTACGAGCAGTACTTC. The V and J genes are TRBV19 and TRBJ2-7; unclear D gene. Trimming removed 2 bases at V and 0 bases at J, with 8 bases between. The CDR3 contains 14 residues. CDR1 LNHDA and CDR2 SQIVND come from the germline V gene (reference sequence).

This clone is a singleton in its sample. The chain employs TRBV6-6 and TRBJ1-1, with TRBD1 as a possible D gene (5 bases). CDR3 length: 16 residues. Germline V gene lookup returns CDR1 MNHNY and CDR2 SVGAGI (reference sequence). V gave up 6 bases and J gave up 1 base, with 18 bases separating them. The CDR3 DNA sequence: TGTGCCAGCAGGTCCGCTCGGGGGGGGAGGAACACTGAAGCTTTCTTT. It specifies CASRSARGGRNTEAFF.

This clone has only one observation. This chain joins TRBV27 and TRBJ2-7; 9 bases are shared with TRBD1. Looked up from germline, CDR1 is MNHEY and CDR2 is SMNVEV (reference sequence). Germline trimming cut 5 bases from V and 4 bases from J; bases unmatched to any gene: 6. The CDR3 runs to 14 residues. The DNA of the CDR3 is TGTGCCAGCAGTACCCGGGACAGGGCTTACGAGCAGTACTTC. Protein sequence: CASSTRDRAYEQYF.

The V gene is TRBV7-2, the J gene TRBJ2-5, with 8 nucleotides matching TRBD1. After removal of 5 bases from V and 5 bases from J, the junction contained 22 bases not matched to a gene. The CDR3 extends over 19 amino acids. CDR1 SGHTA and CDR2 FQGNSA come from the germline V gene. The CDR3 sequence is CASSLKQTVGQVLGETQYF. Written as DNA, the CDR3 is TGTGCCAGCAGCCTCAAGCAAACGGTGGGACAGGTCTTGGGTGAGACCCAGTACTTC.

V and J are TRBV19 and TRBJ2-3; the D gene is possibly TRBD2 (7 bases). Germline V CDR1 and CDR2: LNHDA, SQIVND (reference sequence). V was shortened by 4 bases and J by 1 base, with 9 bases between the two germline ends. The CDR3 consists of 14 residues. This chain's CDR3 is CASSNGGRTDTQYF. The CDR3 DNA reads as TGTGCCAGTAGTAACGGGGGGCGCACAGATACGCAGTATTTT.

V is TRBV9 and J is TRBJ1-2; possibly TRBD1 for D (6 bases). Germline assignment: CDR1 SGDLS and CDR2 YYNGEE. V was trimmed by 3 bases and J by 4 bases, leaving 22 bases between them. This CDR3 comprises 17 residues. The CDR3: CASSASQYRVSIYGYTF. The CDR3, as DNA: TGTGCCAGCAGCGCATCACAATACAGGGTGTCGATCTATGGCTACACCTTC.

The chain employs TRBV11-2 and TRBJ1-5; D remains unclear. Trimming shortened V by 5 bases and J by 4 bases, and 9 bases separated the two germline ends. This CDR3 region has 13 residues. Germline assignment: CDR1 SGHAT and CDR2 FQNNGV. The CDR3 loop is CASSRTTNQPQHF. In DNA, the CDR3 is TGTGCCAGCAGCCGGACTACGAATCAGCCCCAGCATTTT.

DNA of the CDR3: TGTGCCAGCAGGACTAGCGGGAGGGGAGGCACAGATACGCAGTATTTT. Its protein product is CASRTSGRGGTDTQYF. The chain is built from TRBV6-6 and TRBJ2-3; 14 bases are shared with TRBD2. Germline lookup yields CDR1 MNHNY and CDR2 SVGAGI (reference sequence). This CDR3 is 16 amino acids long. With V trimmed by 6 bases and J by 1 base, 3 bases remained unmatched.

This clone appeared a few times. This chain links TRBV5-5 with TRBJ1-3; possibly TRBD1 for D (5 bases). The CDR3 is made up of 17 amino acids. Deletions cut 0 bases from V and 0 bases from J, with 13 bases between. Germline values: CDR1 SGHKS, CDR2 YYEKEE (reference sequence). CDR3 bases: TGTGCCAGCAGCTTGGGGGTTGGGGGAGGCTCTGGAAACACCATATATTTT. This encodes CASSLGVGGGSGNTIYF.

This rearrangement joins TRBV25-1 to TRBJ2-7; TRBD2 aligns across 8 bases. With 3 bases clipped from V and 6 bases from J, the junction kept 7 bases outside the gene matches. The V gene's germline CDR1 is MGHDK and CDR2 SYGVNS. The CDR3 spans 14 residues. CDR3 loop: CASSDIGGAPEQYF. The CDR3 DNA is TGTGCCAGCAGTGATATCGGGGGGGCCCCCGAGCAGTACTTC.

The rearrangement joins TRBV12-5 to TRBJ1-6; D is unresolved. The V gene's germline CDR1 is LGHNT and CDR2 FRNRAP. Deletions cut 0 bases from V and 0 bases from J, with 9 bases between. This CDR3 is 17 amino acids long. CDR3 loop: CASGLVLGSSYNSPLHF. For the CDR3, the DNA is TGTGCTAGTGGTTTGGTACTAGGGAGCTCCTATAATTCACCCCTCCACTTT. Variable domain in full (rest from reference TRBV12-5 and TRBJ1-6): DARVTQTPRHKVTEMGQEVTMRCQPILGHNTVFWYRQTMMQGLELLAYFRNRAPLDDSGMPKDRFSAEMPDATLATLKIQPSEPRDSAVYFCASGLVLGSSYNSPLHFGNGTRLTVT.

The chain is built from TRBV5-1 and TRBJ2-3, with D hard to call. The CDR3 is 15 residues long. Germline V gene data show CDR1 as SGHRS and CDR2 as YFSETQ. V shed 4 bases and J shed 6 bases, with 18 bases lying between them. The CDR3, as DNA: TGCGCCAGCAGCCCCACGGCTGGGCAAGAGGATACGCAGTATTTT. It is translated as CASSPTAGQEDTQYF.

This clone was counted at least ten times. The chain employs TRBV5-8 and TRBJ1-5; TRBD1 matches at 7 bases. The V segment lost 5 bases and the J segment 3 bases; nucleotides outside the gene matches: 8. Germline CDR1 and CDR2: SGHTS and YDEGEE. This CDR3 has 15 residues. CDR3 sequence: CASRPGQRTNQPQHF. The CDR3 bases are TGTGCCAGCAGGCCGGGACAGCGTACCAATCAGCCCCAGCATTTT.

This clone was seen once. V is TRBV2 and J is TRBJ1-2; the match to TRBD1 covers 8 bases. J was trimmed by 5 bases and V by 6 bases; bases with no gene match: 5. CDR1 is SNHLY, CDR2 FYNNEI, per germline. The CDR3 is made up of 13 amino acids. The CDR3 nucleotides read TGTGCCAGCAGCGGGGACAGGTGGTATGGCTACACCTTC. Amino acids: CASSGDRWYGYTF.

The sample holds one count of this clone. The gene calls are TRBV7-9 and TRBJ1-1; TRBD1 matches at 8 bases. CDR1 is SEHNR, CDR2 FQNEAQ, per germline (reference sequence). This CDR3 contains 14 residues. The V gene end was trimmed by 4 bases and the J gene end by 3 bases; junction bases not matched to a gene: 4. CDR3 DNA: TGTGCCAGCAGCTCGGGACAGGTGCACACTGAAGCTTTCTTT. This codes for CASSSGQVHTEAFF.

Here the CDR3 reads CSVALSGQGYGYTF. In DNA, the CDR3 is TGCAGCGTCGCCCTCTCGGGACAGGGTTATGGCTACACCTTC. V and J are TRBV29-1 and TRBJ1-2; 9 bases agree with TRBD1. Per the germline V gene, CDR1 is SQVTM and CDR2 is ANQGSEA. V lost 6 bases to trimming and J lost 5 bases; unmatched junction nucleotides: 10. The CDR3 spans 14 residues.

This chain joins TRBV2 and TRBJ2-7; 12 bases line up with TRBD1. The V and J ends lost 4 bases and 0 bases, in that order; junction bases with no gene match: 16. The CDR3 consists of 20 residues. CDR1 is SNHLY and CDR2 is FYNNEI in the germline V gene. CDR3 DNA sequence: TGTGCCAGCAGTGCAAGGGGACAGGGGGCCTTTGTAGGGAGCTCCTACGAGCAGTACTTC. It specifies CASSARGQGAFVGSSYEQYF.

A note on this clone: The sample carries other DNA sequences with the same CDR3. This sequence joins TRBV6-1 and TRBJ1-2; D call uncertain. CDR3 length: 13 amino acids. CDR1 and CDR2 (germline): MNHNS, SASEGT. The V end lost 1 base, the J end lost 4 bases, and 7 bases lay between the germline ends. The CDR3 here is CASSEGAGYGYTF. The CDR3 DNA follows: TGTGCCAGCAGTGAAGGGGCGGGCTATGGCTACACCTTC.